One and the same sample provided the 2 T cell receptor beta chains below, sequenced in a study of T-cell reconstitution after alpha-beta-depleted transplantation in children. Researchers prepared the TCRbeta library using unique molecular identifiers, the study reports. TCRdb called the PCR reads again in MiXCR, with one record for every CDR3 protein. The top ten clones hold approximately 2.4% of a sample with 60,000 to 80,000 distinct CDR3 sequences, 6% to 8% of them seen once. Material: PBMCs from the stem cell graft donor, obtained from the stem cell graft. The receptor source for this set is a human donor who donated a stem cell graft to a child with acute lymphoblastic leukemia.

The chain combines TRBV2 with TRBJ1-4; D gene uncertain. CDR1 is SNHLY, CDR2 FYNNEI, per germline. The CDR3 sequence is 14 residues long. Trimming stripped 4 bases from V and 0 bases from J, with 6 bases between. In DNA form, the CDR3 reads TGTGCCAGCAGTGTCGTTTCAACTAATGAAAAACTGTTTTTT. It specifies CASSVVSTNEKLFF.

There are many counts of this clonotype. The CDR3 DNA reads as TGTGCCAGCTCACCAAAGGGCAGTAGCAATCAGCCCCAGCATTTT. Its protein is CASSPKGSSNQPQHF. The V and J genes are TRBV18 and TRBJ1-5; D is uncertain. V was shortened by 2 bases and J by 0 bases, with 8 bases between the two germline ends. Germline CDR1 reads KGHSH; CDR2 reads LQKENI. The CDR3 has 15 residues.